Below, 5 T cell receptor beta chains from the same sample are listed, as sequenced in a study of neurological immune-mediated disorders. MiXCR, applied by TCRdb to the 5' RACE reads, yields one record per CDR3 protein. This sample has roughly 39,000 distinct CDR3 sequences, with around 4.8% found just once. Sequencing was performed on CD4+ T cells from blood. The receptors shown here come from a man aged 18 to 35 in good health.

This clonotype showed up many times. The chain employs TRBV5-5 and TRBJ2-2; possibly TRBD1 or TRBD2 for D (5 bases each). V lost 7 bases and J lost 2, with 9 bases in between. This CDR3 contains 13 residues. The germline V gene encodes CDR1 SGHKS and CDR2 YYEKEE (reference sequence). For the CDR3, the DNA is TGTGCCAGCTGGGGGACCAACACCGGGGAGCTGTTTTTT. It encodes CASWGTNTGELFF.

This clonotype was recorded at least ten times. The chain carries TRBV20-1 and TRBJ1-2; 8 bases are a match to TRBD1. Germline loops: CDR1 DFQATT, CDR2 SNEGSKA (reference sequence). J gave up 8 bases and V 0 bases, and 8 bases lay outside the gene matches. This CDR3 is 14 amino acids long. CDR3 residues: CSARDQDRDSGYTF. The DNA of the CDR3 is TGCAGTGCTAGAGACCAGGACAGGGATAGCGGCTACACCTTC.

The table lists this clonotype with many counts. The chain recombines TRBV7-9 with TRBJ2-3; 8 bases agree with TRBD1. Germline values: CDR1 SEHNR, CDR2 FQNEAQ (reference sequence). Trimming cost V 3 bases and J 4 bases; bases outside gene matches: 3. This CDR3 has 14 residues. CDR3 residues: CASSLDRESDTQYF. The DNA for the CDR3 is TGTGCCAGCAGCTTGGACAGGGAATCAGATACGCAGTATTTT.

This clonotype was picked up many times. The chain recombines TRBV3-1 with TRBJ2-1; D call uncertain. V lost 4 bases, J lost 9 bases, and 13 bases lay in between. The CDR3 is made up of 13 amino acids. Per the germline V gene, CDR1 is LGHDT and CDR2 is YNNKEL (reference sequence). The DNA for the CDR3 is TGTGCCAGCAGCCCAACAGTCCCTTTTGAGCAGTTCTTC. Translated: CASSPTVPFEQFF.

The sample holds many counts of this clonotype. This chain uses TRBV4-1 with TRBJ1-6; D ambiguous. This CDR3 contains 12 residues. Germline loops: CDR1 MGHRA, CDR2 YSYEKL. Trimming took 5 bases from V and 7 from J, leaving 6 bases between them. The CDR3 sequence: CASSDRNSPLHF. In DNA form, the CDR3 reads TGCGCCAGCAGCGATCGGAATTCACCCCTCCACTTT.